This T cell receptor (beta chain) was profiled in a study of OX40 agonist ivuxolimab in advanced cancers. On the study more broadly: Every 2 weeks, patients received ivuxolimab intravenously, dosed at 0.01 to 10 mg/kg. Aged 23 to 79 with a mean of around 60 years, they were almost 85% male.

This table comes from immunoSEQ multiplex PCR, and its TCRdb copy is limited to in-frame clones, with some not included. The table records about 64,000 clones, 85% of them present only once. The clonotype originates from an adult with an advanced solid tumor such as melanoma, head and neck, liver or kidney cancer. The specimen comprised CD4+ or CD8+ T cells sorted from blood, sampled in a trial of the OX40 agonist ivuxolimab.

This CDR3 reads CASSIGLASLSDEQFF. The CDR3 nucleotides read TGTGCCAGCAGTATCGGACTAGCGAGTCTGTCGGATGAGCAGTTCTTC. The chain recombines TRBV27 with TRBJ2-1; 9 bases align to TRBD2. The length of the CDR3 is 16 residues. V lost 5 bases to trimming and J lost 8 bases; unmatched junction nucleotides: 13. Germline lookup yields CDR1 MNHEY and CDR2 SMNVEV (reference sequence).